These 21 T cell receptor beta chains came from one sample sequenced in a study of cytomegalovirus exposure and HLA in healthy donors. The primer mix had 60 Vbeta and 13 Jbeta primers. Clones were sequenced by immunoSEQ multiplex PCR, and TCRdb holds only the in-frame ones, with some missing. This sample's clone table lists about 160,000 clones. Input material: PBMCs. These receptor sequences come from a man aged 30-40 years in good health and CMV-seronegative.

This rearrangement joins TRBV7-9 to TRBJ1-2; D is uncertain. Germline-derived CDR1 and CDR2 are SEHNR and FQNEAQ (reference sequence). V was trimmed by 2 bases and J by 2 bases, leaving 9 bases between them. CDR3 length equals 14 residues. The CDR3 DNA sequence: TGTGCCAGCAGCTTATTTGGCTCGAACTATGGCTACACCTTC. Its translation is CASSLFGSNYGYTF.

The rearrangement links TRBV28 to TRBJ1-2; tentative D call: TRBD1 (5 bases). V was trimmed by 7 bases and J by 3 bases, leaving 15 bases between them. The CDR3 runs 14 residues. The germline V gene encodes CDR1 MDHEN and CDR2 SYDVKM. The CDR3 sequence is CASTAGGADYGYTF. CDR3 sequence (DNA): TGTGCCAGCACCGCCGGAGGGGCGGACTATGGCTACACCTTC.

The chain employs TRBV5-4 and TRBJ2-5, with TRBD1 matching over 7 bases. The CDR3 extends over 14 amino acids. V was pared by 3 bases and J by 2 bases, with 4 bases of the junction left unmatched. Germline V gene lookup returns CDR1 SGHNT and CDR2 YYREEE (reference sequence). This CDR3 is CASSWGTAQETQYF. The CDR3 bases are TGTGCCAGCAGCTGGGGGACAGCACAAGAGACCCAGTACTTC.

The gene calls are TRBV28 and TRBJ1-5; 9 nucleotides match TRBD1. This CDR3 has 18 residues. Germline-derived CDR1 and CDR2 are MDHEN and SYDVKM. The J segment lost 0 bases and the V segment lost 5 bases, leaving 11 bases of the junction unmatched. CDR3 residues: CASSLRDRVLYSNQPQHF. The CDR3 nucleotides are TGTGCCAGCAGTCTCCGGGACAGGGTCCTTTATAGCAATCAGCCCCAGCATTTT.

The chain is built from TRBV6-5 and TRBJ2-2; possible D gene TRBD2, 7 bases. From germline, CDR1 is MNHEY and CDR2 SVGAGI. Trimming cost V 3 bases and J 6 bases, with 17 bases left between them. This CDR3 has 16 residues. CDR3 sequence: CASSYRGGSSPGELFF. CDR3 coding DNA: TGTGCCAGCAGTTATAGGGGGGGCTCATCCCCCGGGGAGCTGTTTTTT.

J is TRBJ2-5 and V is TRBV13; 9 bases match TRBD1. Trimming took 6 bases from V and 1 from J; bases not matched to a gene: 12. CDR3 length: 17 amino acids. Germline assignment: CDR1 PRHDT and CDR2 FYEKMQ (reference sequence). The chain's CDR3 is CASRDRGAGASQETQYF. The CDR3 bases are TGTGCCAGCAGAGACAGGGGGGCGGGAGCTTCCCAAGAGACCCAGTACTTC.

The chain has TRBV21-1 and TRBJ1-1; TRBD1 is the table's D call and was not checked against the DNA. TRBV21-1 is a listed pseudogene. This CDR3 is built from 18 residues. The CDR3 spells CASSVVAKNGTGNTEAFF. CDR3 sequence (DNA): TGTGCCAGCAGTGTCGTCGCTAAAAACGGGACAGGGAACACTGAAGCTTTCTTT.

The gene calls are TRBV25-1 and TRBJ2-7; TRBD2 is a possible D gene (5 bases). This CDR3 has 12 residues. Germline V gene lookup returns CDR1 MGHDK and CDR2 SYGVNS. Trimming removed 3 bases from V and 7 bases from J, with 10 bases in between. The CDR3, as DNA: TGTGCCAGCAGTGATTCCTCGGGGGAGCAGTACTTC. Encoded protein: CASSDSSGEQYF.

The chain joins TRBV20-1 to TRBJ1-2; D possibly corresponds to TRBD1 (6 bases). Deletions cut 6 bases from V and 7 bases from J, with 12 bases between. The CDR3 has 11 residues. Germline V CDR1 and CDR2: DFQATT, SNEGSKA (reference sequence). The CDR3 bases are TGCAGTGCCGGGACATATACTGGCTACACCTTC. This translates into CSAGTYTGYTF.

The chain couples TRBV30 to TRBJ2-1; 7 bases agree with TRBD2. Looked up from germline, CDR1 is GTSNPN and CDR2 is SVGIG (reference sequence). This CDR3 region has 14 residues. Trimming at V came to 2 bases and at J to 7 bases, leaving 8 bases not matched to a gene. The CDR3 DNA reads as TGTGCCTGGAGTAAGGGCGGGAGCTTGAATGAGCAGTTCTTC. Amino acids: CAWSKGGSLNEQFF.

CDR3 bases: TGTGCCAGCAGCTTAACTCAGGGGGTTAATTCACCCCTCCACTTT. Encoded protein: CASSLTQGVNSPLHF. The V gene is TRBV7-9, the J gene TRBJ1-6; 7 nucleotides line up with TRBD1. The germline V gene encodes CDR1 SEHNR and CDR2 FQNEAQ (reference sequence). V shed 2 bases, J shed 6 bases, and the junction held 4 bases outside the gene matches. CDR3 length equals 15 residues.

This rearrangement joins TRBV27 to TRBJ2-7, with D unclear. With 0 bases removed from V and 0 bases from J, the gap between germline ends came to 9 bases. Per the germline V gene, CDR1 is MNHEY and CDR2 is SMNVEV (reference sequence). CDR3 length: 15 amino acids. This CDR3 reads CASSLSGGSSYEQYF. The CDR3 DNA follows: TGTGCCAGCAGTTTATCTGGCGGAAGCTCCTACGAGCAGTACTTC.

The chain employs TRBV7-6 and TRBJ1-1, with D uncertain. The V end was cut by 3 bases, the J end by 1 base, with 6 bases between. CDR3 length equals 13 residues. Germline CDR1 SGHVS, CDR2 FNYEAQ. CDR3 in DNA: TGTGCCAGCAGCTTCGGCGGGAACACTGAAGCTTTCTTT. It is translated as CASSFGGNTEAFF.

The CDR3 DNA reads as TGTGCCAGCTCATCGCTAAGAGGGTCGACGGGCACCGGGGAGCTGTTTTTT. Translated: CASSSLRGSTGTGELFF. This sequence joins TRBV18 and TRBJ2-2; D perhaps matches TRBD2 (5 bases). Trimming left V 5 bases short and J 4 bases short, with 20 bases between. This CDR3 has 17 residues. Germline V lookup: CDR1 KGHSH, CDR2 LQKENI.

In DNA form, the CDR3 reads TGCGCCAGCAGCCCCCACGGGGTTTCGGCAGATACGCAGTATTTT. Its translation: CASSPHGVSADTQYF. The chain carries TRBV4-1 and TRBJ2-3, with D maybe TRBD2 (5 bases). The CDR3 runs to 15 residues. V was trimmed by 4 bases and J by 4 bases, leaving 15 bases between them. The V gene's germline CDR1 is MGHRA and CDR2 YSYEKL.

The J gene is TRBJ1-2, the V gene TRBV6-5, with D tentatively TRBD1 (5 bases). Trimming stripped 10 bases from V and 3 bases from J, with 21 bases between. Germline-derived CDR1 and CDR2 are MNHEY and SVGAGI. This CDR3 comprises 15 residues. In DNA form, the CDR3 reads TGTGCCACCGTATCGGGAGGGGCTGTGGACTATGGCTACACCTTC. As protein: CATVSGGAVDYGYTF.

This chain links TRBV6-5 with TRBJ2-7; D possibly corresponds to TRBD2 (6 bases). Deletions cut 2 bases from V and 6 bases from J, with 17 bases between. CDR3 length: 15 residues. In germline, CDR1 is MNHEY, CDR2 SVGAGI. The CDR3 loop reads CASSYGGTPPFEQYF. The CDR3 nucleotides are TGTGCCAGCAGTTACGGGGGGACGCCGCCTTTCGAGCAGTACTTC.

This rearrangement joins TRBV4-2 to TRBJ2-5, with TRBD2 matching over 9 bases. The CDR3 totals 14 residues. Unmatched junction bases numbered 3, after V lost 6 bases and J lost 1 base. The germline CDR1 and CDR2 sequences are LGHNA and YNFKEQ. For the CDR3, the DNA is TGTGCCAGCAGGCCGACTAGCGGCCAAGAGACCCAGTACTTC. Protein product: CASRPTSGQETQYF.

The rearrangement links TRBV4-1 to TRBJ2-3; 7 bases agree with TRBD2. Looked up from germline, CDR1 is MGHRA and CDR2 is YSYEKL. This CDR3 is 22 amino acids long. The trim removed 1 base at V and 5 bases at J, leaving 27 bases unmatched. The CDR3 nucleotides are TGCGCCAGCAGCCAAGTACCTGCCCACAACTCCGGGACTACCAGGGCGAGAGATACGCAGTATTTT. Its protein product is CASSQVPAHNSGTTRARDTQYF.

The J gene is TRBJ1-1, the V gene TRBV6-5, with D perhaps matching TRBD1 (6 bases). V was cut by 5 bases and J by 5 bases, with 12 bases left in between. The CDR3 spans 13 residues. In germline, CDR1 is MNHEY, CDR2 SVGAGI. The CDR3 loop is CASSPRTDTEAFF. CDR3 bases: TGTGCCAGCAGTCCAAGGACAGATACTGAAGCTTTCTTT.

This chain uses TRBV2 with TRBJ2-5, with 12 bases matching TRBD2. Germline V gives CDR1 SNHLY, CDR2 FYNNEI. There are 15 residues in the CDR3. V was pared by 7 bases and J by 1 base, with 4 bases of the junction left unmatched. CDR3 DNA: TGTGCCAGCACTGGACTAGCGGGACTCCAAGAGACCCAGTACTTC. It yields the protein CASTGLAGLQETQYF.